The rows below give T cell receptor beta chains drawn from one sample of a study of tissue T cells after allogeneic stem cell transplantation. Produced via immunoSEQ multiplex PCR; TCRdb's table is partial and in-frame only. The sample consists of over a thousand clones, over 80% of them appearing once. The specimen was blood, collected at autopsy. These receptors came from a male patient at least 60 years old with steroid-refractory graft-versus-host disease after an allogeneic stem cell transplant. Some T cells here may be from the graft donor. Both conserved end residues are trimmed from each CDR3.

TRBV20-1	TRBJ2-3	SASFSDTQY
TRBV28	TRBJ2-1	ASSSWTGGHSYNEQF
TRBV19	TRBJ1-1	ASRPSGSGEAF
TRBV7-9	TRBJ2-7	ASSLGVRNYEQY
TRBV6-6	TRBJ2-7	ASSYQPGLYEQY
TRBV7-9	TRBJ1-5	ASSRGLLPTQH
TRBV6-5	TRBJ2-7	ASKPAQGWYEQY
TRBV19	TRBJ2-3	ASSRFGGGNADTQY
TRBV5-1	TRBJ2-7	ASSPDLFSSYEQY
TRBV5-1	TRBJ2-3	ASSYYGTSGADTQY
TRBV9	TRBJ2-1	ASSGGGGLSYNEQF
TRBV11-3	TRBJ1-4	ASSLEGGPDPNEKLF
TRBV4-1	TRBJ2-2	ASSRQVNTGELF
TRBV2	TRBJ1-2	ASSERPYQTGNGYT
TRBV27	TRBJ2-1	ASSHRVRSYNEQF
TRBV5-1	TRBJ2-3	ASSSAGSPDTQY
TRBV27	TRBJ1-2	ASSLGLDYGYT
TRBV27	TRBJ2-1	ASSEPRDYNNEQF
TRBV7-9	TRBJ1-4	ASSLGRDFATNEKLF
TRBV9	TRBJ1-1	ASSVVGVRTEAF
TRBV7-9	TRBJ1-3	ASSLGWDSGNTIY
TRBV21-1	TRBJ1-3	ASSPSIQHARNTIY
TRBV28	TRBJ2-2	ASRTAAGISGELF
TRBV28	TRBJ1-4	AVRDRSTNEKLF
TRBV5-1	TRBJ2-3	ASRPGTSGGLTDTQY
TRBV7-6	TRBJ1-6	ASSSRSANSPLH
TRBV11-3	TRBJ2-5	ASSFSYDRANSGVETQY
TRBV3-1/TRBV3-2	TRBJ1-2	ASSQDGQGASYGYT
TRBV7-9	TRBJ1-2	ASSRDTGGAYGYT
TRBV19	TRBJ1-2	ASSIGDGTYGYT
TRBV29-1	TRBJ2-7	SAEGGHEQY
TRBV5-6	TRBJ2-7	ASSLTGGVIYEQY
TRBV7-9	TRBJ2-5	ASSLDRVVPETQY
TRBV19	TRBJ1-1	ASSTTLGRVNTEAF
TRBV2	TRBJ2-7	ASGRGAYEQY
TRBV5-1	TRBJ2-3	ASSLGLARDTQY
TRBV30	TRBJ2-4	AWSPDRGPKNIQY
TRBV27	TRBJ1-2	ASSLFSWDGNYGYT
TRBV7-9	TRBJ2-7	ASSLAGQGYEQY
TRBV6-2/TRBV6-3	TRBJ2-1	ASSLNPLAAQRLNEQF
TRBV6-5	TRBJ2-5	ASSVPSATQY
TRBV27	TRBJ1-1	ASRPGGAGKAF
TRBV13	TRBJ1-2	ASSGRGGRNYGYT
TRBV10-2	TRBJ2-3	ASRPLTDTQY
TRBV5-1	TRBJ2-3	ASSFRGDSSTDTQY
TRBV11-2	TRBJ1-2	ASSPKRANYGYT